The 5 T cell receptor beta chains below come from one sample, sequenced in a study of technical replicates of blood from a few donors. Profiling relied on immunoSEQ multiplex PCR, and the TCRdb table lists in-frame clones only, not all of them. The sample consists of some 100,000 clones, nearly 96% of them appearing once. The sequencing sample was made of T cells isolated from PBMCs. The receptors shown here come from a human donor in good health.

This chain joins TRBV6-6 and TRBJ2-2, with a weak D call TRBD1 (5 bases). Germline CDR1 is MNHNY and CDR2 is SVGAGI (reference sequence). The CDR3 sequence is 16 residues long. V was shortened by 4 bases and J by 7 bases, with 19 bases between the two germline ends. The CDR3 here is CASSSQGNPPDGELFF. CDR3 coding DNA: TGTGCCAGCAGTTCCCAGGGTAACCCTCCTGACGGGGAGCTGTTTTTT.

The chain uses TRBV19 and TRBJ1-5; 7 bases line up with TRBD1. This CDR3 region has 16 residues. V shed 3 bases and J 0 bases; nucleotides not matched to a gene: 5. Germline CDR1 and CDR2: LNHDA and SQIVND (reference sequence). As DNA, the CDR3 is TGTGCCAGTAGTATTTGGGACAGCTATAGCAATCAGCCCCAGCATTTT. Protein product: CASSIWDSYSNQPQHF.

V usage is TRBV9 and J usage is TRBJ2-2; no firm D call. The CDR3 has 13 residues. Trimming removed 0 bases at V and 7 bases at J, with 7 bases between. Germline CDR1 is SGDLS and CDR2 is YYNGEE. CDR3 DNA: TGTGCCAGCAGCGTAGGAGCAAGCGGGGAGCTGTTTTTT. Its translation is CASSVGASGELFF.

V is TRBV4-1 and J is TRBJ2-5; a possible D gene is TRBD1 (6 bases). CDR1 is MGHRA and CDR2 is YSYEKL in the germline V gene. The CDR3 consists of 14 residues. Trimming left V 5 bases short and J 1 base short, with 11 bases between. This chain's CDR3 is CASSSTGIQETQYF. The CDR3 bases are TGCGCCAGCAGCTCAACAGGGATCCAAGAGACCCAGTACTTC.

The V and J genes are TRBV7-6 and TRBJ2-1; TRBD2 matches at 12 bases. Germline lookup yields CDR1 SGHVS and CDR2 FNYEAQ. The CDR3 consists of 15 residues. The ends lost 0 bases at V and 10 bases at J; junction bases unmatched: 4. The CDR3 region is CASSLAGLAGSEQFF. CDR3 bases: TGTGCCAGCAGCTTAGCCGGACTAGCGGGGAGCGAGCAGTTCTTC.